Below are 30 T cell receptor beta chains sequenced from a single sample in a study of blood T cell repertoires in COVID-19. This table comes from immunoSEQ multiplex PCR, and its TCRdb copy is limited to in-frame clones, with some not included. The sample shows a few hundred thousand clones, about 82% of them seen only once. The sequenced sample consisted of peripheral blood. These receptors all come from a man aged 80 or over with acute or convalescent COVID-19.

In this sample, this clone turned up a few times. The chain is built from TRBV29-1 and TRBJ2-5; D is undetermined. The CDR3 covers 10 residues. V lost 6 bases and J lost 1, with 3 bases in between. Germline values: CDR1 SQVTM, CDR2 ANQGSEA. The CDR3 coding sequence is TGCAGCGTCTCCCAAGAGACCCAGTACTTC. Encoded protein: CSVSQETQYF.

V gene TRBV5-1 combines with J gene TRBJ1-2; D is possibly TRBD1 (6 bases). The CDR3 contains 13 residues. V was trimmed by 4 bases and J by 6 bases, leaving 13 bases between them. Germline values: CDR1 SGHRS, CDR2 YFSETQ. The CDR3 reads CASSRDNDHGYTF. The CDR3 DNA reads TGCGCCAGCAGCCGGGACAACGACCATGGCTACACCTTC.

The chain joins TRBV28 to TRBJ2-4; 8 bases line up with TRBD1. Germline CDR1 is MDHEN and CDR2 is SYDVKM. This CDR3 has 14 residues. V gave up 5 bases and J gave up 11 bases; unmatched junction bases: 11. Here the CDR3 DNA reads TGTGCCAGCAGTCCTGGGACAGGCGTCTCCGTTCAGTACTTC. Protein product: CASSPGTGVSVQYF.

This chain joins TRBV19 and TRBJ1-2; possible D gene TRBD1, 5 bases. CDR3 length: 13 amino acids. The V gene's germline CDR1 is LNHDA and CDR2 SQIVND (reference sequence). V was trimmed by 1 base and J by 8 bases, leaving 11 bases between them. CDR3 in amino acids: CASSIGQTGGYTF. The CDR3 nucleotides are TGTGCCAGTAGTATAGGACAGACTGGAGGCTACACCTTC.

This rearrangement joins TRBV28 to TRBJ2-3, with TRBD2 matching over 7 bases. This CDR3 has 13 amino acids. The V gene's germline CDR1 is MDHEN and CDR2 SYDVKM. V dropped 6 bases and J dropped 3; count of bases not matched to a gene: 3. In DNA form, the CDR3 reads TGTGCCAGCAGACTAGCGCGGACAGATACGCAGTATTTT. Residues: CASRLARTDTQYF.

The rearrangement uses TRBV6-5 and TRBJ2-5, with 7 bases matching TRBD1. Losses at the gene ends were 7 bases for V and 5 bases for J; bases not matched to a gene: 13. This CDR3 has 15 amino acids. Germline-derived CDR1 and CDR2 are MNHEY and SVGAGI. The CDR3 region is CASKETGWGRETQYF. The CDR3, as DNA: TGTGCCAGCAAAGAGACAGGGTGGGGTAGGGAGACCCAGTACTTC.

The V call is TRBV2, the J call TRBJ1-2; 7 bases fit TRBD1. From germline, CDR1 is SNHLY and CDR2 FYNNEI. This CDR3 has 12 amino acids. V was pared by 5 bases and J by 8 bases, with 5 bases of the junction left unmatched. The CDR3 bases are TGTGCCAGCAGTTTGACAGGGTACGGCTACACCTTC. Translated, it gives CASSLTGYGYTF.

This clone was seen only a few times. The CDR3 DNA follows: TGTGCCATCAGTGCACAGGACTATGGCTACACCTTC. This encodes CAISAQDYGYTF. J is TRBJ1-2 and V is TRBV10-3, with D perhaps TRBD1 (5 bases). The V gene lost 4 bases and the J gene lost 3 bases, with 6 bases spanning the gap. Per germline, CDR1 ENHRY and CDR2 SYGVKD. The CDR3 is 12 amino acids.

V usage is TRBV6-1 and J usage is TRBJ1-4; no reliable D call. CDR1 and CDR2 (germline): MNHNS, SASEGT. V dropped 1 base and J dropped 1 base, with 16 bases sitting between them. The CDR3 is 18 residues long. CDR3 sequence reads: CASSEGTASLVTNEKLFF. The CDR3 DNA follows: TGTGCCAGCAGTGAAGGCACTGCCTCTTTAGTAACTAATGAAAAACTGTTTTTT.

The chain is built from TRBV4-3 and TRBJ1-3, with D perhaps TRBD1 (6 bases). CDR3 length: 15 amino acids. Per germline, CDR1 LGHNA and CDR2 YSLEER. The V and J ends lost 0 bases and 7 bases respectively, with 13 bases between them. The CDR3 here is CASSQDLGGANTIYF. CDR3 bases: TGCGCCAGCAGCCAAGATCTAGGGGGGGCGAACACCATATATTTT.

The gene calls are TRBV6-5 and TRBJ2-7; tentatively, D is TRBD1 (5 bases). V was shortened by 7 bases and J by 6 bases, with 10 bases between the two germline ends. Germline CDR1 MNHEY, CDR2 SVGAGI. This CDR3 is built from 11 residues. The CDR3 DNA follows: TGTGCCAGCATCTCAGGGTTCGAGCAGTACTTC. Its protein product is CASISGFEQYF.

J is TRBJ1-1 and V is TRBV6-5; 10 bases map to TRBD1. The CDR3 contains 16 residues. The germline V gene encodes CDR1 MNHEY and CDR2 SVGAGI. With 0 bases clipped from V and 4 bases from J, the junction kept 5 bases outside the gene matches. The DNA for the CDR3 is TGTGCCAGCAGTTACTCGCGGACAGGGGGGATCACTGAAGCTTTCTTT. The encoded protein is CASSYSRTGGITEAFF.

The V gene is TRBV28, the J gene TRBJ2-3; possible D gene TRBD2, 6 bases. Per the germline V gene, CDR1 is MDHEN and CDR2 is SYDVKM. CDR3 length: 14 residues. The germline V and J ends were trimmed by 6 bases and 2 bases, with 12 bases remaining between them. The CDR3 DNA is TGTGCCAGCAGCAATAGCGGAAACACAGATACGCAGTATTTT. Protein sequence: CASSNSGNTDTQYF.

The V and J genes are TRBV11-3 and TRBJ2-5; TRBD2 matches 10 bases. The CDR3 loop spans 19 amino acids. CDR1 SGHNT and CDR2 YENEEA come from the germline V gene. Losses at the gene ends were 3 bases for V and 1 base for J; bases not matched to a gene: 14. CDR3 bases: TGTGCCAGCAGCTTTCGGGGTAGCGGGGGGAAGGAGCTCCAAGAGACCCAGTACTTC. Its protein product is CASSFRGSGGKELQETQYF.

The rearrangement joins TRBV4-2 to TRBJ1-3; 8 bases match TRBD1. The CDR3 runs to 16 residues. V shed 1 base and J 0 bases; nucleotides not matched to a gene: 2. The germline CDR1 and CDR2 sequences are LGHNA and YNFKEQ. The CDR3 reads CASSQGTGGSGNTIYF. The DNA of the CDR3 is TGTGCCAGCAGCCAAGGAACAGGGGGCTCTGGAAACACCATATATTTT.

This clone showed up just a few times. The V gene is TRBV7-9, the J gene TRBJ1-1; TRBD1 aligns across 9 bases. This CDR3 is built from 14 residues. J lost 5 bases, V lost 5 bases, and 6 bases had no gene match. Germline CDR1 and CDR2: SEHNR and FQNEAQ (reference sequence). The CDR3 protein is CASSLDRGRTEAFF. CDR3 nucleotide sequence: TGTGCCAGCAGCCTCGACAGGGGGAGGACTGAAGCTTTCTTT. The complete variable domain, with remaining parts taken from reference TRBV7-9 and TRBJ1-1, reads DTGVSQNPRHKITKRGQNVTFRCDPISEHNRLYWYRQTLGQGPEFLTYFQNEAQLEKSRLLSDRFSAERPKGSFSTLEIQRTEQGDSAMYLCASSLDRGRTEAFFGQGTRLTVV.

This clone occurred a few times. The V call is TRBV5-1, the J call TRBJ1-3; 8 bases are shared with TRBD1. The CDR3 spans 15 residues. V lost 3 bases, J lost 4 bases, and 6 bases stayed unmatched. Germline V gene lookup returns CDR1 SGHRS and CDR2 YFSETQ. The DNA for the CDR3 is TGCGCCAGCAGCTCCGGGACAGGCACCGGAAACACCATATATTTT. Its protein is CASSSGTGTGNTIYF.

J is TRBJ1-2 and V is TRBV19; the D gene is possibly TRBD1 (6 bases). Germline-derived CDR1 and CDR2 are LNHDA and SQIVND (reference sequence). V was cut by 5 bases and J by 5 bases, with 12 bases left in between. This CDR3 is 13 amino acids long. The CDR3 DNA is TGTGCCAGTAGTCCCACAGGGCTTTATGGCTACACCTTC. It codes for CASSPTGLYGYTF. Complete variable domain (other parts from reference TRBV19 and TRBJ1-2): DGGITQSPKYLFRKEGQNVTLSCEQNLNHDAMYWYRQDPGQGLRLIYYSQIVNDFQKGDIAEGYSVSREKKESFPLTVTSAQKNPTAFYLCASSPTGLYGYTFGSGTRLTVV.

The V call is TRBV18, the J call TRBJ2-3; TRBD2 agrees at 14 bases. J was trimmed by 0 bases and V by 3 bases; bases with no gene match: 5. Germline CDR1 reads KGHSH; CDR2 reads LQKENI. The CDR3 spans 18 residues. This chain's CDR3 is CASSPLTSGRASTDTQYF. As DNA, the CDR3 is TGTGCCAGCTCACCCCTGACTAGCGGGAGGGCTAGCACAGATACGCAGTATTTT. The whole variable domain, filled in from reference TRBV18 and TRBJ2-3, reads NAGVMQNPRHLVRRRGQEARLRCSPMKGHSHVYWYRQLPEEGLKFMVYLQKENIIDESGMPKERFSAEFPKEGPSILRIQQVVRGDSAAYFCASSPLTSGRASTDTQYFGPGTRLTVL.

The rearrangement uses TRBV11-1 and TRBJ2-7; 7 bases fit TRBD1. The CDR3 is made up of 15 amino acids. Trimming cost V 2 bases and J 2 bases; bases outside gene matches: 6. In germline, CDR1 is SGHAT, CDR2 FQDESV (reference sequence). CDR3 in amino acids: CASSLQGVLTYEQYF. The CDR3 DNA reads as TGTGCCAGCAGCTTACAGGGGGTCCTAACCTACGAGCAGTACTTC.

V is TRBV18 and J is TRBJ1-2; 7 nucleotides line up with TRBD1. Germline trimming cut 5 bases from V and 2 bases from J; bases unmatched to any gene: 2. Germline CDR1 KGHSH, CDR2 LQKENI. The CDR3 contains 13 residues. DNA of the CDR3: TGTGCCAGCTCAACGACAGGGAACTATGGCTACACCTTC. Its translation is CASSTTGNYGYTF.

The chain has TRBV24-1 and TRBJ2-3; weak D call: TRBD1 (6 bases). Germline lookup yields CDR1 KGHDR and CDR2 SFDVKD. V was trimmed by 6 bases and J by 2 bases, leaving 14 bases between them. The CDR3 length is 15 residues. The chain's CDR3 is CATSSWGQTTDTQYF. CDR3 in DNA: TGTGCCACCAGTTCTTGGGGGCAGACCACAGATACGCAGTATTTT.

This chain links TRBV2 with TRBJ2-7; 7 bases agree with TRBD1. Germline V gene lookup returns CDR1 SNHLY and CDR2 FYNNEI. V shed 2 bases and J 5 bases; nucleotides not matched to a gene: 9. The CDR3 covers 15 residues. The CDR3 here is CASSERTGVGDEQYF. CDR3 bases: TGTGCCAGCAGTGAAAGGACAGGCGTTGGGGACGAGCAGTACTTC.

The chain uses TRBV6-5 and TRBJ2-2, with 9 bases aligning to TRBD2. The CDR3 covers 15 residues. The V and J ends lost 0 bases and 8 bases, in that order; junction bases with no gene match: 4. Per germline, CDR1 MNHEY and CDR2 SVGAGI. Written as DNA, the CDR3 is TGTGCCAGCAGTTACTCTGGGACTAGCAGGGGGGAGCTGTTTTTT. Amino acids: CASSYSGTSRGELFF.

The chain is built from TRBV7-9 and TRBJ2-7; 9 bases fit TRBD1. The CDR3 extends over 15 amino acids. Germline V gives CDR1 SEHNR, CDR2 FQNEAQ (reference sequence). The V and J ends lost 5 bases and 3 bases, in that order; junction bases with no gene match: 8. For the CDR3, the DNA is TGTGCCAGCAGCCCCCTCGGACAGGGGCTCTACGAGCAGTACTTC. Amino acid sequence: CASSPLGQGLYEQYF.

The chain has TRBV29-1 and TRBJ1-1; 8 positions agree with TRBD1. The germline V gene encodes CDR1 SQVTM and CDR2 ANQGSEA. The CDR3 runs to 13 residues. V dropped 3 bases and J dropped 6; count of bases not matched to a gene: 6. The CDR3 DNA sequence: TGCAGCGTTGAGACAGGGGCGATGGCTGAAGCTTTCTTT. This gives the protein CSVETGAMAEAFF.

V usage is TRBV6-5 and J usage is TRBJ2-7, with D possibly being TRBD1 (6 bases). V was cut by 4 bases and J by 0 bases, with 13 bases left in between. Looked up from germline, CDR1 is MNHEY and CDR2 is SVGAGI. This CDR3 spans 15 amino acids. The CDR3 is CASSSGTLNSYEQYF. Written as DNA, the CDR3 is TGTGCCAGCAGTTCTGGGACACTGAACTCCTACGAGCAGTACTTC.

This rearrangement joins TRBV4-1 to TRBJ1-2, with TRBD1 matching over 7 bases. CDR3 length equals 16 residues. Trimming at V came to 4 bases and at J to 2 bases, leaving 10 bases not matched to a gene. The V gene's germline CDR1 is MGHRA and CDR2 YSYEKL. The CDR3: CASSRPDRQENYGYTF. The CDR3 DNA reads as TGCGCCAGCAGCCGCCCGGACAGGCAAGAGAACTATGGCTACACCTTC.

The chain employs TRBV5-1 and TRBJ2-5, with D uncertain. Trimming removed 2 bases at V and 2 bases at J, with 7 bases between. Germline V gene sequence: CDR1 SGHRS, CDR2 YFSETQ. The CDR3 sequence is 13 residues long. CDR3 in amino acids: CASSLTRQETQYF. CDR3 nucleotides: TGCGCCAGCAGCTTAACCAGGCAAGAGACCCAGTACTTC.

The chain combines TRBV6-6 with TRBJ1-3; 9 nucleotides line up with TRBD1. The J segment lost 1 base and the V segment lost 6 bases, leaving 4 bases of the junction unmatched. Germline values: CDR1 MNHNY, CDR2 SVGAGI (reference sequence). The CDR3 consists of 15 residues. CDR3 sequence: CASSRGTGSGNTIYF. The CDR3 DNA sequence: TGTGCCAGCAGCCGCGGGACAGGGTCTGGAAACACCATATATTTT.